Described below is a single TCR beta chain sequence and its context. This specimen comes from a study of T cell responses to AZD1222 COVID-19 vaccine. Per the germline V gene, CDR1 is KGHDR and CDR2 is SFDVKD. This CDR3 comprises 18 residues. The V gene end was trimmed by 7 bases and the J gene end by 2 bases; junction bases not matched to a gene: 16. This table comes from immunoSEQ multiplex PCR, and its TCRdb copy is limited to in-frame clones, with some not included. This sample has 150,000 to 200,000 clones, with around 90% found just once. The chain uses TRBV24-1 and TRBJ1-2; 9 bases are a match to TRBD1. The source is an adult in good health. The sequencing used peripheral blood, collected on day 0 of AZD1222 vaccination. CDR3 in DNA: TGTGCCACCAGCCCCGCCGTCTGGAGGGACAGGGAAAACTATGGCTACACCTTC. It yields the protein CATSPAVWRDRENYGYTF.